This TCR beta chain emerged from a study of tissue-resident memory T cells in lung cancer. The CD8+ T cells were FACS-sorted according to CD103 expression. Each TCR sequencing library carried unique molecular identifiers. A single record per CDR3 protein comes from TCRdb applying MiXCR to the reads. The sample has 400 to 450 distinct CDR3 sequences, about a sixth seen once; the top ten hold about 42%. The specimen sequenced was CD103- CD8+ T cells from lung tumor tissue. The receptor source for this set is a human donor with treatment-naive lung cancer (subtype not recorded).

This clonotype is labeled as large. The CDR3, as DNA: TGTGCCACCAGCGGTGCGGGGAAGGACTATGGCTACACCTTC. Residues: CATSGAGKDYGYTF. This chain uses TRBV15 with TRBJ1-2; D gene ambiguous. In germline, CDR1 is LNHNV, CDR2 YYDKDF (reference sequence). This CDR3 contains 14 residues. Trimming left V 5 bases short and J 3 bases short, with 13 bases between.